One sample yielded the 22 T cell receptor beta chains listed below, sequenced in a study of TIL therapy for anti-PD-1-resistant metastatic lung cancer. Time point: pre-treatment sample, taken before nivolumab and TIL therapy. Sequencing used immunoSEQ v3. Sequencing used immunoSEQ multiplex PCR; TCRdb keeps in-frame clones, though not all of them. Of 36,000 or so clones detected, less than 85% appear once; the ten largest clones hold under 7.5%. Source: blood, taken at baseline. Every receptor here comes from a person aged 25-79 years with non-small cell lung cancer.

The chain is built from TRBV5-5 and TRBJ1-2; the match to TRBD1 covers 10 bases. The CDR3 loop spans 16 amino acids. Germline values: CDR1 SGHKS, CDR2 YYEKEE (reference sequence). V lost 4 bases to trimming and J lost 3 bases; unmatched junction nucleotides: 9. CDR3 protein: CASSDTTGQGDYGYTF. Here the CDR3 DNA reads TGTGCCAGCAGCGATACTACCGGACAGGGGGACTATGGCTACACCTTC.

CDR3 amino acids: CASSHSGAGGFNEQFF. In DNA form, the CDR3 reads TGTGCCAGCAGCCATAGCGGGGCAGGGGGGTTCAATGAGCAGTTCTTC. The chain combines TRBV7-2 with TRBJ2-1; maybe TRBD2 (8 bases). CDR3 length: 16 residues. V was trimmed by 5 bases and J by 6 bases, leaving 20 bases between them. Germline V gene sequence: CDR1 SGHTA, CDR2 FQGNSA.

In its sample, this clone ranks as medium-sized. The rearrangement uses TRBV10-1 and TRBJ2-7, with D possibly TRBD2 on 6 matching bases. This CDR3 comprises 14 residues. The germline CDR1 and CDR2 sequences are WNHNN and SYGVQD (reference sequence). V was shortened by 8 bases and J by 6 bases, with 20 bases between the two germline ends. CDR3 in DNA: TGCGCCAGCCGTCAAGCGGGCCCCGCCCTCGAGCAGTACTTC. Translation gives CASRQAGPALEQYF.

V is TRBV28 and J is TRBJ2-1; D may match TRBD1 or TRBD2 (5 bases each). Germline V lookup: CDR1 MDHEN, CDR2 SYDVKM. Trimming cost V 7 bases and J 9 bases, with 13 bases left between them. The CDR3 covers 12 residues. CDR3 coding DNA: TGTGCCAGCAACCCAGGGACCTCTGAGCAGTTCTTC. It specifies CASNPGTSEQFF.

The chain recombines TRBV19 with TRBJ1-1, with D possibly being TRBD1 (5 bases). V was pared by 3 bases and J by 8 bases, with 13 bases between. Germline loops: CDR1 LNHDA, CDR2 SQIVND (reference sequence). There are 13 residues in the CDR3. CDR3 bases: TGTGCCAGTAGTATCACTACAGGTGCGGAAGCTTTCTTT. It encodes CASSITTGAEAFF.

V gene TRBV5-1 combines with J gene TRBJ2-5; 12 nucleotides match TRBD2. The V gene's germline CDR1 is SGHRS and CDR2 YFSETQ. V dropped 7 bases and J dropped 12; count of bases not matched to a gene: 13. The length of the CDR3 is 14 residues. The CDR3 DNA reads TGCGCCAGCGCATGGACTAGCGGGGCCCCCATGGAGTACTTC. Protein: CASAWTSGAPMEYF.

This rearrangement joins TRBV10-3 to TRBJ1-3; D is ambiguous. Germline CDR1 and CDR2: ENHRY and SYGVKD. Between the trimmed V and J ends, which lost 4 bases and 7 bases, there was a span of 17 bases. The CDR3 is 15 residues long. The CDR3 here is CAISGGLLGLNTIYF. The CDR3 DNA is TGTGCCATCAGTGGAGGTTTGCTCGGGCTGAACACCATATATTTT.

V usage is TRBV30 and J usage is TRBJ1-5; D not certain. V was pared by 1 base and J by 1 base, with 5 bases between. Germline values: CDR1 GTSNPN, CDR2 SVGIG (reference sequence). This CDR3 comprises 13 residues. The CDR3 DNA reads as TGTGCCTGGAGTGGGGGAAGCAATCAGCCCCAGCATTTT. It yields the protein CAWSGGSNQPQHF.

This clone showed up just once. The J gene is TRBJ1-2, the V gene TRBV30; possibly TRBD1 for D (6 bases). V was clipped by 0 bases and J by 5 bases, with 19 bases between them. Per the germline V gene, CDR1 is GTSNPN and CDR2 is SVGIG (reference sequence). The CDR3 spans 16 residues. The CDR3 region is CAWSVLPQGRGYGYTF. CDR3 in DNA: TGTGCCTGGAGTGTATTGCCCCAGGGGCGAGGATATGGCTACACCTTC.

The chain has TRBV28 and TRBJ1-2; TRBD1 is a possible D gene (5 bases). Germline V lookup: CDR1 MDHEN, CDR2 SYDVKM. V was cut by 2 bases and J by 4 bases, with 11 bases left in between. The CDR3 is 14 amino acids. The CDR3 DNA reads TGTGCCAGCAGTTTAGGGGGTGAGGTCTATGGCTACACCTTC. The encoded protein is CASSLGGEVYGYTF.

About this clone itself: One end of the junction is discordant with germline, which a read error may explain. The genes are TRBV5-5 and TRBJ1-6; maybe TRBD1 (5 bases). Germline CDR1 and CDR2: SGHKS and YYEKEE (reference sequence). The length of the CDR3 is 16 residues. In nucleotides, the CDR3 is TGTGCCAGCAGCTTGAAGGCAGGGTCGGGGAATTCACCCCCCCACTTT. This codes for CASSLKAGSGNSPPHF.

The CDR3 loop reads CASSFGAGGQAQYF. The CDR3 nucleotides read TGTGCCAGCAGTTTTGGGGCAGGGGGACAGGCCCAGTACTTC. This chain uses TRBV27 with TRBJ2-5; 8 bases fit TRBD1. The germline V gene encodes CDR1 MNHEY and CDR2 SMNVEV (reference sequence). Trimming at V came to 3 bases and at J to 9 bases, leaving 9 bases not matched to a gene. The CDR3 totals 14 residues.

V gene TRBV4-1 combines with J gene TRBJ2-3, with 10 bases aligning to TRBD2. Germline CDR1 and CDR2: MGHRA and YSYEKL. This CDR3 region has 18 residues. Unmatched junction bases numbered 12, after V lost 1 base and J lost 5 bases. CDR3 DNA sequence: TGCGCCAGCAGCCAAGCCGGGCTAGCGGGGGCCGGGGGAGATACGCAGTATTTT. Translating gives CASSQAGLAGAGGDTQYF.

The chain employs TRBV27 and TRBJ2-2; unclear D gene. V lost 5 bases, J lost 6 bases, and 7 bases lay in between. There are 12 residues in the CDR3. Germline CDR1 is MNHEY and CDR2 is SMNVEV (reference sequence). CDR3 in amino acids: CASSLLAGELFF. The CDR3 bases are TGTGCCAGCAGTCTTCTCGCCGGGGAGCTGTTTTTT.

The chain carries TRBV7-9 and TRBJ1-2, with D unresolved. Germline V gene sequence: CDR1 SEHNR, CDR2 FQNEAQ (reference sequence). Trimming cost V 1 base and J 12 bases, with 12 bases left between them. There are 12 residues in the CDR3. CDR3 protein: CASSLDPLPHTF. The CDR3 DNA is TGTGCCAGCAGCTTAGATCCACTACCCCACACCTTC.

This sequence joins TRBV11-1 and TRBJ2-1; D unresolved. Germline loops: CDR1 SGHAT, CDR2 FQDESV (reference sequence). The V and J ends lost 4 bases and 3 bases respectively, with 13 bases between them. The CDR3 runs to 15 residues. The CDR3 sequence is CASSSLGRNYNEQFF. Here the CDR3 DNA reads TGTGCCAGCAGCTCCCTCGGCAGGAACTACAATGAGCAGTTCTTC.

The chain employs TRBV6-5 and TRBJ1-1, with 7 bases identical to TRBD1. The CDR3 contains 15 residues. Germline V gene data show CDR1 as MNHEY and CDR2 as SVGAGI. The V segment lost 8 bases and the J segment 0 bases; nucleotides outside the gene matches: 9. The CDR3 reads CASSRTGDMNTEAFF. The CDR3 nucleotides read TGTGCCAGCTCTAGGACAGGCGACATGAACACTGAAGCTTTCTTT.

A remark on this clone: One end of the junction does not line up with germline, which may come from a read error. The chain recombines TRBV5-1 with TRBJ2-1, with 7 bases matching TRBD1. Germline loops: CDR1 SGHRS, CDR2 YFSETQ. The CDR3 sequence is 14 residues long. The CDR3 region has the DNA TGCGCCAGCAGCCCAAGAAAGCCAGGGACAGAGCTGTTCTTC. Amino acids: CASSPRKPGTELFF.

This clone was seen just once. This chain joins TRBV7-6 and TRBJ2-7; D gene unclear. The CDR3 sequence is 11 residues long. Trimming stripped 3 bases from V and 3 bases from J, with 3 bases between. Germline V gene lookup returns CDR1 SGHVS and CDR2 FNYEAQ. CDR3 sequence (DNA): TGTGCCAGCAGCTTTAACTACGAGCAGTACTTC. Translated: CASSFNYEQYF.

Only a few counts were recorded for this clone. The chain combines TRBV28 with TRBJ1-1, with D possibly being TRBD1 (6 bases). Germline CDR1 is MDHEN and CDR2 is SYDVKM. The V end was cut by 4 bases, the J end by 1 base, with 10 bases between. This CDR3 is 14 amino acids long. CDR3 amino acids: CASSSPGQNTEAFF. The CDR3 nucleotides read TGTGCCAGCAGTTCGCCGGGACAGAACACTGAAGCTTTCTTT.

V usage is TRBV27 and J usage is TRBJ2-7; D possibly corresponds to TRBD1 (6 bases). CDR3 size: 14 residues. Germline CDR1 reads MNHEY; CDR2 reads SMNVEV (reference sequence). Deletions cut 4 bases from V and 1 base from J, with 11 bases between. The CDR3 nucleotides are TGTGCCAGCAGTTCATCGGACAGATCCTACGAGCAGTACTTC. It specifies CASSSSDRSYEQYF.

The V call is TRBV10-3, the J call TRBJ2-3; 8 bases fit TRBD2. The germline CDR1 and CDR2 sequences are ENHRY and SYGVKD. V gave up 4 bases and J gave up 0 bases; unmatched junction bases: 12. The CDR3 spans 18 residues. The CDR3 loop is CAISGISGNVKSTDTQYF. CDR3 in DNA: TGTGCCATCAGTGGTATTAGCGGGAACGTGAAGAGCACAGATACGCAGTATTTT.